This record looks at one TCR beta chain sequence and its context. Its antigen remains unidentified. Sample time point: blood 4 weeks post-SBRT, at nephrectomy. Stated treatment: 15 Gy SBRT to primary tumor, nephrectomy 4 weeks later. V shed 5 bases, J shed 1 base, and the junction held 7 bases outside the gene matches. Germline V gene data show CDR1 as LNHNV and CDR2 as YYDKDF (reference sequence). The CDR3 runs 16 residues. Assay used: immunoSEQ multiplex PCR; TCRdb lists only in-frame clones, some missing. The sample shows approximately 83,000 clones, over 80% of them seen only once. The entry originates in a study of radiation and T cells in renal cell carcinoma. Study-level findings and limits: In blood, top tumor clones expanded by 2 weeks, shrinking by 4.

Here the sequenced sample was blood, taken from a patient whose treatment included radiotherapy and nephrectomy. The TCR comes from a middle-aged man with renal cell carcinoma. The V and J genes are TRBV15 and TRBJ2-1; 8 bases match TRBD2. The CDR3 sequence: CATSGKRGWSYNEQFF. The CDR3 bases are TGTGCCACCAGCGGGAAGCGGGGGTGGTCCTACAATGAGCAGTTCTTC.